A single sample gave rise to the 19 T cell receptor beta chains below, sequenced in a study of beta chain features in type 1 diabetes. All of the isolated RNA was reverse transcribed, so expressed TCRB transcripts were sequenced. Clones were sequenced by immunoSEQ multiplex PCR, and TCRdb holds only the in-frame ones, with some missing. The repertoire holds 300,000 to 350,000 clones, with roughly a fifth as singletons. The sample taken for sequencing was naive CD4+ T cells from blood. Receptor source: a woman aged 18-29 years in good health.

This clone turned up a few times. The CDR3 spells CASSGTTGGPHEQYF. As DNA, the CDR3 is TGTGCCAGCAGCGGTACTACGGGAGGCCCCCACGAGCAGTACTTC. V gene TRBV6-6 combines with J gene TRBJ2-7; 7 bases fit TRBD2. CDR1 and CDR2 from the germline V gene are MNHNY and SVGAGI (reference sequence). The length of the CDR3 is 15 residues. Trimming at V came to 6 bases and at J to 5 bases, leaving 13 bases not matched to a gene.

The V and J genes are TRBV4-1 and TRBJ2-5; the match to TRBD2 covers 8 bases. Trimming cost V 0 bases and J 1 base; bases outside gene matches: 4. The CDR3 runs 16 residues. Germline CDR1 reads MGHRA; CDR2 reads YSYEKL. This CDR3 is CASSQEGGGSQETQYF. Written as DNA, the CDR3 is TGCGCCAGCAGCCAAGAGGGCGGGGGGAGCCAAGAGACCCAGTACTTC.

The gene calls are TRBV6-1 and TRBJ2-5; D possibly corresponds to TRBD2 (6 bases). V shed 7 bases and J shed 5 bases, with 17 bases lying between them. This CDR3 is 14 amino acids long. In germline, CDR1 is MNHNS, CDR2 SASEGT. DNA for the CDR3: TGTGCCAGCACCGGGACTCCCTTCGTCGAGACCCAGTACTTC. It codes for CASTGTPFVETQYF.

The chain is built from TRBV2 and TRBJ2-5; 7 bases line up with TRBD2. Germline V gene lookup returns CDR1 SNHLY and CDR2 FYNNEI. Trimming removed 4 bases from V and 3 bases from J; junction bases left unmatched: 2. This CDR3 contains 13 residues. CDR3 residues: CASSGGSKETQYF. CDR3 in DNA: TGTGCCAGCAGTGGCGGGAGCAAAGAGACCCAGTACTTC.

J is TRBJ2-3 and V is TRBV5-1, with TRBD1 matching 8 bases. The CDR3 runs to 15 residues. Germline-derived CDR1 and CDR2 are SGHRS and YFSETQ. V shed 0 bases, J shed 3 bases, and the junction held 3 bases outside the gene matches. This CDR3 is CASSLGTGRTDTQYF. The CDR3 DNA follows: TGCGCCAGCAGCTTGGGGACAGGGAGAACAGATACGCAGTATTTT.

A few counts support this clone. The chain couples TRBV7-9 to TRBJ2-1, with 9 bases identical to TRBD1. The junction had 5 bases not matched to a gene; V was cut back by 2 bases and J by 6 bases. Germline assignment: CDR1 SEHNR and CDR2 FQNEAQ (reference sequence). The CDR3 is 15 amino acids. CDR3: CASSLWDREGNEQFF. The CDR3 DNA is TGTGCCAGCAGCTTATGGGACAGGGAGGGCAATGAGCAGTTCTTC.

The V gene is TRBV11-2, the J gene TRBJ1-2; D ambiguous. The CDR3 loop spans 15 amino acids. CDR1 and CDR2 from the germline V gene are SGHAT and FQNNGV. Trimming left V 5 bases short and J 3 bases short, with 16 bases between. The CDR3 sequence: CASSPNPRQHYGYTF. CDR3 DNA sequence: TGTGCCAGCAGCCCAAACCCCAGGCAACACTATGGCTACACCTTC.

This clone has a handful of counts. This chain connects TRBV10-3 to TRBJ1-4; tentatively, D is TRBD1 (6 bases). The CDR3 runs to 15 residues. Germline CDR1 and CDR2: ENHRY and SYGVKD. V lost 4 bases, J lost 2 bases, and 11 bases lay in between. The CDR3 protein is CAISGNRGTNEKLFF. CDR3 sequence (DNA): TGTGCCATCAGTGGTAATAGGGGGACTAATGAAAAACTGTTTTTT.

This clone was picked up a small number of times. The V gene is TRBV13, the J gene TRBJ2-7, with TRBD2 matching over 10 bases. The CDR3 covers 16 residues. The V segment lost 5 bases and the J segment 1 base; nucleotides outside the gene matches: 8. CDR1 and CDR2 (germline): PRHDT, FYEKMQ (reference sequence). The CDR3 DNA follows: TGTGCCAGCAGCGCTGGGCTAGCGGGGGTATCCTACGAGCAGTACTTC. Amino acid sequence: CASSAGLAGVSYEQYF.

This chain links TRBV27 with TRBJ2-3; maybe TRBD1 (5 bases). The CDR3 has 14 amino acids. Trimming cost V 6 bases and J 2 bases, with 12 bases left between them. Germline V gene data show CDR1 as MNHEY and CDR2 as SMNVEV (reference sequence). Here the CDR3 DNA reads TGTGCCAGCAGCCCTAAGACAGTCACAGATACGCAGTATTTT. It is translated as CASSPKTVTDTQYF.

The chain employs TRBV30 and TRBJ1-6; 8 bases line up with TRBD1. The CDR3 loop spans 22 amino acids. V was clipped by 3 bases and J by 0 bases; unmatched bases: 22. Germline V gives CDR1 GTSNPN, CDR2 SVGIG (reference sequence). CDR3 amino acids: CAWSPSPSDREFRSSYNSPLHF. The CDR3 nucleotides read TGTGCCTGGAGCCCATCCCCGTCGGACAGGGAATTTAGGAGCTCCTATAATTCACCCCTCCACTTT.

CDR3 coding DNA: TGTGCTAGTGGCCCCGAGGGGGCCGAAGATACGCAGTATTTT. This gives the protein CASGPEGAEDTQYF. The gene calls are TRBV12-5 and TRBJ2-3; 7 bases are a match to TRBD1. The CDR3 has 14 residues. V lost 6 bases and J lost 5; bases outside the gene matches: 8. Germline values: CDR1 LGHNT, CDR2 FRNRAP.

The gene calls are TRBV29-1 and TRBJ2-3; 13 nucleotides align to TRBD2. Germline CDR1 SQVTM, CDR2 ANQGSEA. The ends lost 7 bases at V and 14 bases at J; junction bases unmatched: 9. The CDR3 is 12 amino acids. In DNA form, the CDR3 reads TGCAGCGCTGTGACTAGCGGGGGGCGAGCGTATTTT. It codes for CSAVTSGGRAYF.

This clone was observed a handful of times. V gene TRBV19 combines with J gene TRBJ2-1, with D perhaps matching TRBD2 (5 bases). CDR1 and CDR2 (germline): LNHDA, SQIVND (reference sequence). The CDR3 consists of 14 residues. V gave up 7 bases and J gave up 5 bases, with 15 bases separating them. CDR3 bases: TGTGCCAGTAAAGTGAGTAGCGCAAACAATGAGCAGTTCTTC. This translates into CASKVSSANNEQFF.

This sequence joins TRBV7-3 and TRBJ1-1; D is uncertain. Trimming removed 7 bases at V and 5 bases at J, with 11 bases between. This CDR3 is built from 12 residues. The V gene's germline CDR1 is SGHTA and CDR2 FQGTGA. The CDR3 coding sequence is TGTGCCAGCACCGGGATTGGGACTGAAGCTTTCTTT. It translates to CASTGIGTEAFF. The complete variable domain, with remaining parts taken from reference TRBV7-3 and TRBJ1-1, reads GAGVSQTPSNKVTEKGKYVELRCDPISGHTALYWYRQSLGQGPEFLIYFQGTGAADDSGLPNDRFFAVRPEGSVSTLKIQRTERGDSAVYLCASTGIGTEAFFGQGTRLTVV.

The chain links TRBV6-6 to TRBJ2-5; no reliable D call. The CDR3 sequence is 13 residues long. Germline V lookup: CDR1 MNHNY, CDR2 SVGAGI (reference sequence). V was trimmed by 6 bases and J by 5 bases, leaving 13 bases between them. CDR3 protein: CASSPLRSETQYF. In DNA form, the CDR3 reads TGTGCCAGCAGCCCTCTACGGTCGGAGACCCAGTACTTC.

The rearrangement links TRBV30 to TRBJ1-2; tentative D call: TRBD1 (5 bases). V lost 3 bases, J lost 4 bases, and 15 bases lay in between. The length of the CDR3 is 14 residues. Germline values: CDR1 GTSNPN, CDR2 SVGIG (reference sequence). CDR3 residues: CAWSRASNLYGYTF. Written as DNA, the CDR3 is TGTGCCTGGAGCAGGGCCTCGAACCTCTATGGCTACACCTTC.

This clone was seen a handful of times. The chain employs TRBV4-1 and TRBJ2-1, with 8 bases identical to TRBD2. Germline V gives CDR1 MGHRA, CDR2 YSYEKL. The CDR3 runs 18 residues. V lost 3 bases, J lost 5 bases, and 15 bases stayed unmatched. The DNA for the CDR3 is TGCGCCAGCAGCCAGGGTGCCCCCCCGGGCGGGAGGAACAATGAGCAGTTCTTC. Protein product: CASSQGAPPGGRNNEQFF.

The chain joins TRBV18 to TRBJ1-1; the D gene is possibly TRBD1 (5 bases). This CDR3 has 14 residues. The V end lost 3 bases, the J end lost 8 bases, and 16 bases lay between the germline ends. In germline, CDR1 is KGHSH, CDR2 LQKENI. The CDR3 sequence is CASSPPGGWGEAFF. CDR3 DNA: TGTGCCAGCTCACCCCCCGGAGGGTGGGGCGAAGCTTTCTTT. Filled out from reference TRBV18 and TRBJ1-1, the complete variable domain reads NAGVMQNPRHLVRRRGQEARLRCSPMKGHSHVYWYRQLPEEGLKFMVYLQKENIIDESGMPKERFSAEFPKEGPSILRIQQVVRGDSAAYFCASSPPGGWGEAFFGQGTRLTVV.